The 8 T cell receptor beta chains listed next were all sequenced from one sample in a study of blood T cells in healthy people across ages. The use of a sample-barcoded 5' primer and a J-beta primer mix characterized a second PCR of 7 to 11 cycles. One entry per CDR3 protein, called by TCRdb with MiXCR from the 5' RACE reads. Among around 400,000 distinct CDR3 sequences listed, approximately 52% were seen once. Sequenced input: blood. The receptors shown here come from a man aged 60-69 years in good health.

Here the CDR3 reads CAWSLTGLQETQYF. CDR3 nucleotide sequence: TGTGCCTGGAGTTTGACAGGCCTCCAAGAGACCCAGTACTTC. This chain connects TRBV30 to TRBJ2-5; D is perhaps TRBD1 (6 bases). Trimming stripped 2 bases from V and 1 base from J, with 11 bases between. The CDR3 contains 14 residues. The germline gives CDR1 GTSNPN, CDR2 SVGIG (reference sequence).

This rearrangement joins TRBV10-3 to TRBJ2-1; 7 bases agree with TRBD2. CDR1 and CDR2 from the germline V gene are ENHRY and SYGVKD. This CDR3 region has 18 residues. Trimming at V came to 4 bases and at J to 0 bases, leaving 12 bases not matched to a gene. CDR3 loop: CAISGGGNPESSYNEQFF. The CDR3 region has the DNA TGTGCCATCAGTGGGGGGGGGAACCCTGAGAGCTCCTACAATGAGCAGTTCTTC.

This clonotype was counted a few times. The chain combines TRBV7-2 with TRBJ2-1, with D hard to call. This CDR3 is 13 amino acids long. The V end was cut by 0 bases, the J end by 7 bases, with 7 bases between. Germline CDR1 is SGHTA and CDR2 is FQGNSA. CDR3 amino acids: CASSLAQKNEQFF. CDR3 DNA: TGTGCCAGCAGCTTAGCCCAGAAGAATGAGCAGTTCTTC. Together with reference TRBV7-2 and TRBJ2-1, the CDR3 gives the full variable domain: GAGVSQSPSNKVTEKGKDVELRCDPISGHTALYWYRQSLGQGLEFLIYFQGNSAPDKSGLPSDRFSAERTGGSVSTLTIQRTQQEDSAVYLCASSLAQKNEQFFGPGTRLTVL.

This clonotype was seen more than once but under ten times. The chain couples TRBV6-1 to TRBJ1-2, with 10 bases matching TRBD1. The CDR3 is 14 residues long. The junction had 2 bases not matched to a gene; V was cut back by 6 bases and J by 1 base. The germline CDR1 and CDR2 sequences are MNHNS and SASEGT. CDR3 bases: TGTGCCAGCAGCGACAGGGGGCTTAACTATGGCTACACCTTC. It codes for CASSDRGLNYGYTF.

This rearrangement joins TRBV20-1 to TRBJ2-1; 9 bases match TRBD2. The CDR3 consists of 15 residues. The V and J ends lost 6 bases and 4 bases, in that order; junction bases with no gene match: 10. Per the germline V gene, CDR1 is DFQATT and CDR2 is SNEGSKA (reference sequence). CDR3 sequence: CSARGGASGYNEQFF. As DNA, the CDR3 is TGCAGTGCCCGCGGGGGGGCTAGCGGTTACAATGAGCAGTTCTTC.

This clonotype was detected a few times. The V gene is TRBV18, the J gene TRBJ2-1; TRBD2 aligns across 13 bases. V trimming: 0 bases; J trimming: 10 bases; junction bases outside the gene matches: 6. There are 16 residues in the CDR3. Germline V gene data show CDR1 as KGHSH and CDR2 as LQKENI. The CDR3 DNA is TGTGCCAGCTCACCACCGGGACTAGCGGGACCCAGGGAGCAGTTCTTC. Protein product: CASSPPGLAGPREQFF.

The V call is TRBV12-5, the J call TRBJ2-7; perhaps TRBD1 as D (6 bases). This CDR3 region has 14 residues. CDR1 LGHNT and CDR2 FRNRAP come from the germline V gene. The ends were cut back, 6 bases at V and 2 bases at J, with 14 bases in the middle. This CDR3 is CASGPDRLAYEQYF. The CDR3 DNA sequence: TGTGCTAGTGGACCCGACAGGTTAGCCTACGAGCAGTACTTC.

A remark on this clonotype: This may come from a read error, since a much larger clone is one base off. This chain connects TRBV5-1 to TRBJ2-7; 10 bases fit TRBD1. CDR3 length: 16 residues. The germline CDR1 and CDR2 sequences are SGHRS and YFSETQ. The V gene end was trimmed by 2 bases and the J gene end by 7 bases; junction bases not matched to a gene: 12. The CDR3 nucleotides read TGCGCCAGCAGCTTAACCCCCGGGACAGGGGACAGGGAGCAGTACTTC. This codes for CASSLTPGTGDREQYF.